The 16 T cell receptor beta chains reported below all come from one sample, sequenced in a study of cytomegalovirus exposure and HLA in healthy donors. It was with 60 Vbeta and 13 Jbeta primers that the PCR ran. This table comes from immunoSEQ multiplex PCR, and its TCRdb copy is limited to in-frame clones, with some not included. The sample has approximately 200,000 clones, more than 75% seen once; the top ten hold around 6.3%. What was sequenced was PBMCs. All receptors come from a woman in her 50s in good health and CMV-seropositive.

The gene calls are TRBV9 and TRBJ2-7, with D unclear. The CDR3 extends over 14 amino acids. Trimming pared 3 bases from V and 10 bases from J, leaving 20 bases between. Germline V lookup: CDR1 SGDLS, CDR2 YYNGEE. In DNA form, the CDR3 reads TGTGCCAGCAGCGCCCACCAGACTTCTTACACCCAGTACTTC. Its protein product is CASSAHQTSYTQYF.

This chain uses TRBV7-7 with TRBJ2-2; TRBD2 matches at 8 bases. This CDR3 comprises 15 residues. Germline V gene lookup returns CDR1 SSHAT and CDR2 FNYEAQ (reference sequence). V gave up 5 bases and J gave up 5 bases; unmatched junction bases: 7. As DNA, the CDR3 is TGTGCCAGCAGCCAAACTAGCGGAGCTACCGGGGAGCTGTTTTTT. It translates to CASSQTSGATGELFF.

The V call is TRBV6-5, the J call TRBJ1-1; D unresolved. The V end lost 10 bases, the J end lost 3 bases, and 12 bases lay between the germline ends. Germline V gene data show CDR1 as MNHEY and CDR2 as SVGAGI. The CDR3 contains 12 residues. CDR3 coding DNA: TGTGCCACCGCTACGGGTGACACTGAAGCTTTCTTT. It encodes CATATGDTEAFF.

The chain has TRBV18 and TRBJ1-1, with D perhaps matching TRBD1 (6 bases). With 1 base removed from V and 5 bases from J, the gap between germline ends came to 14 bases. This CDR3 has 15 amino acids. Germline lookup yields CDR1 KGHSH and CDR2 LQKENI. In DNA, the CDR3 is TGTGCCAGCTCACCACGAGGGGCGGGGGCGACTGAAGCTTTCTTT. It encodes CASSPRGAGATEAFF.

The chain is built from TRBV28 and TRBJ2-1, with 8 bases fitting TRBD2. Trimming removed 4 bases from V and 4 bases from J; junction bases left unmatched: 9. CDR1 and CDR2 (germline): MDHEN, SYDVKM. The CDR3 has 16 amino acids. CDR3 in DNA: TGTGCCAGCAGTTACCGAAGGAGCGGGGGTTACAATGAGCAGTTCTTC. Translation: CASSYRRSGGYNEQFF.

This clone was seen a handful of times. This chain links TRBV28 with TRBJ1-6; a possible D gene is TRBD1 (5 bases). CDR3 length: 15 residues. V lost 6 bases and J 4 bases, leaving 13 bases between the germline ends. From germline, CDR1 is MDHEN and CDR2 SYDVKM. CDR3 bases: TGTGCCAGCAGCCCCCCGACAGATTATAATTCACCCCTCCACTTT. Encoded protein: CASSPPTDYNSPLHF.

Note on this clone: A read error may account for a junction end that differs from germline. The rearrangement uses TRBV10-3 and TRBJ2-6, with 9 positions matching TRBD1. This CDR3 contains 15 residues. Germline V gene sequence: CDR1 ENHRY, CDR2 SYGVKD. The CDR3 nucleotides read TGTGCCATCAGAACAGGGGGCCGTGGGGCCAACGGCCTGACTTTC. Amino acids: CAIRTGGRGANGLTF.

CDR3 in amino acids: CASGGGSHYGYTF. The CDR3 DNA is TGTGCCAGCGGAGGAGGGTCACACTATGGCTACACCTTC. This chain connects TRBV6-5 to TRBJ1-2; D unresolved. V was clipped by 8 bases and J by 3 bases, with 13 bases between them. Per the germline V gene, CDR1 is MNHEY and CDR2 is SVGAGI. This CDR3 region has 13 residues.

CDR3 DNA sequence: TGCGCCAGCAGCCAAGATAAGCGGGGGGGCTATACGCAGTATTTT. Translation: CASSQDKRGGYTQYF. The rearrangement uses TRBV4-3 and TRBJ2-3, with 10 nucleotides matching TRBD2. Germline CDR1 is LGHNA and CDR2 is YSLEER. J lost 7 bases, V lost 0 bases, and 4 bases had no gene match. This CDR3 spans 15 amino acids.

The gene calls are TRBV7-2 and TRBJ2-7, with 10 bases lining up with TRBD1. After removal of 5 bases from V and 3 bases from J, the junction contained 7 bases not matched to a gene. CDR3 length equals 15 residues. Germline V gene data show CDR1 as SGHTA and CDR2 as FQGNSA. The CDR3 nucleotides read TGTGCCAGCAGCGCCGGGACAGGGGAAGGCTACGAGCAGTACTTC. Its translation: CASSAGTGEGYEQYF.

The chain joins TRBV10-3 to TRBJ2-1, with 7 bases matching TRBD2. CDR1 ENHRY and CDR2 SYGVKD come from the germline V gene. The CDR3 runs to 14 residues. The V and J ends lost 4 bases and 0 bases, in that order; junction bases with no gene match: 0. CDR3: CAISGTSSYNEQFF. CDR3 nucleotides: TGTGCCATCAGTGGGACTAGCTCCTACAATGAGCAGTTCTTC.

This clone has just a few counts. The chain's CDR3 is CASSPDRNYGYTF. CDR3 DNA sequence: TGTGCCAGCAGCCCAGACAGGAACTATGGCTACACCTTC. This chain joins TRBV11-2 and TRBJ1-2, with D maybe TRBD1 (6 bases). V shed 5 bases and J shed 2 bases, with 9 bases lying between them. Germline loops: CDR1 SGHAT, CDR2 FQNNGV. This CDR3 contains 13 residues.

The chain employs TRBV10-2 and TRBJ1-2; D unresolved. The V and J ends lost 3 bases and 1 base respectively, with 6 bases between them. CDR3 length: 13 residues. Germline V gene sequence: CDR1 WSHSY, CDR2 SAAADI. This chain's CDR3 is CASSETVNYGYTF. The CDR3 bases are TGCGCCAGCAGTGAAACAGTTAACTATGGCTACACCTTC.

CDR3 region: CASSDQQGDQPQHF. The CDR3 DNA sequence: TGTGCCAGTAGTGACCAACAGGGGGATCAGCCCCAGCATTTT. This rearrangement joins TRBV19 to TRBJ1-5, with TRBD1 matching 8 bases. V lost 5 bases, J lost 5 bases, and 5 bases stayed unmatched. Germline V gene lookup returns CDR1 LNHDA and CDR2 SQIVND (reference sequence). The length of the CDR3 is 14 residues. The variable domain in full, completed from reference TRBV19 and TRBJ1-5, reads DGGITQSPKYLFRKEGQNVTLSCEQNLNHDAMYWYRQDPGQGLRLIYYSQIVNDFQKGDIAEGYSVSREKKESFPLTVTSAQKNPTAFYLCASSDQQGDQPQHFGDGTRLSIL.

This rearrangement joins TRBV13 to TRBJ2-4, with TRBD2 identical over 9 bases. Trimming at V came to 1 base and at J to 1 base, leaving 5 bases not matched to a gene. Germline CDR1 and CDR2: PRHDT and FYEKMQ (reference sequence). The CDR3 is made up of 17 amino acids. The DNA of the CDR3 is TGTGCCAGCAGCTTAGCCGCGGGAGGGCCGGCCAAAAACATTCAGTACTTC. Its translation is CASSLAAGGPAKNIQYF.

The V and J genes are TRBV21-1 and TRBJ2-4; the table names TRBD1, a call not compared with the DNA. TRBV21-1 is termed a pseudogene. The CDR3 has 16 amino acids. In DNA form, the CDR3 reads TGTGCCAGCAGCAAAGTAGGTCGCAGGGGTAACGACAGTCAGTACTTC. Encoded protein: CASSKVGRRGNDSQYF.